This T cell receptor (beta chain) was captured in a study of blood T cell repertoires in COVID-19. For the study at large: From the United States, Italy and Spain came samples of acute and convalescent COVID-19. The cDNA or gDNA used as material had been derived from T cells, B-cell-depleted T cells, or PBMCs.

This clone appeared a single time. Per the authors' pipeline: Counts of nucleated cells, estimated from reference gene primer amplification, were obtained. Sequenced by immunoSEQ multiplex PCR; TCRdb stores in-frame clones only, minus some. Clone size and the V and J calls come from that table; the DNA yielded D and trimming. In the table there are about 220,000 clones, about 80% of which are singletons. This TCR was sampled from a woman in her fifties or sixties with acute or convalescent COVID-19. Sequenced sample: peripheral blood.

In nucleotides, the CDR3 is TGTGCCAGCAGCTTGTTTCCCGACAGGGTGGGCACCTACGAGCAGTACTTC. Residues: CASSLFPDRVGTYEQYF. The J gene is TRBJ2-7, the V gene TRBV11-2, with 7 bases identical to TRBD1. The CDR3 runs 17 residues. V trimming: 3 bases; J trimming: 2 bases; junction bases outside the gene matches: 13. The germline gives CDR1 SGHAT, CDR2 FQNNGV.